These T cell receptor beta chains were read from a single sample in a study of cytomegalovirus exposure and HLA in healthy donors. Clones were sequenced by immunoSEQ multiplex PCR, and TCRdb holds only the in-frame ones, with some missing. Among approximately 110,000 clones listed, approximately 83% were seen once. The sample was PBMCs. The receptor source for this set is a man aged 18 to 29 in good health and CMV-seronegative. Both conserved end residues are part of each CDR3. Each record gives: V gene, clone size, D gene, J gene, CDR3 DNA, CDR3 protein. D genes are given only for firm matches. Some rows mark clone size as missing; the rest say once, few, many or name a class of expanded clone.

TRBV5-5,.,TRBD2,TRBJ2-7,TGTGCCAGCAGCTTGAGTAGCGGGTTCACCTACGAGCAGTACTTC,CASSLSSGFTYEQYF
TRBV21-1,.,.,TRBJ2-1,TGTGCCAGCAGCAAAAAAAGGGGGGGACGGACAGGGGGCAACCTGAATGAGCAGTTCTTC,CASSKKRGGRTGGNLNEQFF
TRBV7-9,.,TRBD2,TRBJ2-1,TGTGCCAGCATCCGGGGAGCGGGAGGGTCCTACAATGAGCAGTTCTTC,CASIRGAGGSYNEQFF
TRBV29-1,.,.,TRBJ2-7,TGCAGCGTTGAAGTTAGCTCCTACGAGCAGTACTTC,CSVEVSSYEQYF
TRBV5-1,few,.,TRBJ2-7,TGCGCCAGCAGCTTAGGAGGCATAACCTACGAGCAGTACTTC,CASSLGGITYEQYF
TRBV6-1,many,TRBD2,TRBJ2-3,TGTGCCAGCAGGTGGACTAGCGGGAGTGCAGATACGCAGTATTTT,CASRWTSGSADTQYF
TRBV19,.,.,TRBJ2-6,TGTGCCAGTAGTAAGATGGGACAGCCCACGGCGGGGGGGGCCAACGTCCTGACTTTC,CASSKMGQPTAGGANVLTF
TRBV6-5,.,.,TRBJ1-1,TGTGCCAGCAGTTGGTCAGGGATGAAGAGAACTGAAGCTTTCTTT,CASSWSGMKRTEAFF
TRBV7-2,once,.,TRBJ1-2,TGTGCCAGCAGCTTAGTCGGGAGAATCTATGGCTACACCTTC,CASSLVGRIYGYTF
TRBV28,.,.,TRBJ2-7,TGTGCCAGCACCCTGGGGGCACCAAGCTCCTACGAGCAGTACTTC,CASTLGAPSSYEQYF
TRBV6-5,.,.,TRBJ1-5,TGTGCCAGCCTCGTTCGGGTTACGGATCAGCCCCAGCATTTT,CASLVRVTDQPQHF
TRBV7-3,.,.,TRBJ2-7,TGTGCCAGCAGCTTAAACGGTCTGCACGAGCAGTACTTC,CASSLNGLHEQYF
TRBV15,.,TRBD2,TRBJ2-7,TGTGCCACCAGCTCGGGGGGGGACGAGCAGTACTTC,CATSSGGDEQYF
TRBV28,.,.,TRBJ1-1,TGTGCCAGCAGTTTCAATAAAGGACTCAAGGCTTTCTTT,CASSFNKGLKAFF
TRBV9,once,TRBD2,TRBJ2-7,TGTGCCAGCAGCGGGACTAGCCACGAGCAGTACTTC,CASSGTSHEQYF
TRBV28,.,TRBD2,TRBJ2-3,TGTGCCAGCAGTTTAGGTCAGTCTAGCGGGAGCACAGATACGCAGTATTTT,CASSLGQSSGSTDTQYF
TRBV28,few,TRBD1,TRBJ2-5,TGTGCCAGCAGCTCGGACAGGGAGAGAAGGGAGTACTTC,CASSSDRERREYF
TRBV4-3,.,TRBD1,TRBJ2-7,TGCGCCAGCAGCCAAGAATGGCACAGGGGGAAATCCTACGAGCAGTACTTC,CASSQEWHRGKSYEQYF
TRBV19,.,TRBD1,TRBJ1-4,TGTGCCAGTAGTAGAGCGGCCAGCCAAGGACAGGGGCGCCGGGGGGAAAAACTGTTTTTT,CASSRAASQGQGRRGEKLFF
TRBV9,.,TRBD2,TRBJ2-2,TGTGCCAGCAGCCGGAGACTAGCGGTAAACACCGGGGAGCTGTTTTTT,CASSRRLAVNTGELFF
TRBV27,.,TRBD2,TRBJ2-2,TGTGCCAGCAGTTATGCTAGCGGGAACACCGGGGAGCTGTTTTTT,CASSYASGNTGELFF
TRBV9,once,TRBD1,TRBJ2-5,TGTGCCAGCAGCGCGCGGACAGGGGGCGTCGAGACCCAGTACTTC,CASSARTGGVETQYF
TRBV29-1,.,.,TRBJ1-4,TGCAGCGTCGGGGAGGCGGAAAAACTGTTTTTT,CSVGEAEKLFF
TRBV7-9,.,TRBD2,TRBJ2-7,TGTGCCAGCAGCTTAAACGGGGGGTCCTACGAGCAGTACTTC,CASSLNGGSYEQYF
TRBV6-6,few,TRBD2,TRBJ2-2,TGTGCCAGCACCGCCAGCGGGAGAGGGACCGGGGAGCTGTTTTTT,CASTASGRGTGELFF
TRBV6-5,.,.,TRBJ2-7,TGTGCCATCAGTGGGGCCTCCTACGAGCAGTACTTC,CAISGASYEQYF
TRBV6-4,.,TRBD2,TRBJ2-1,TGTGCCAGCAGTGACCTAGCGGGTTCCAATGAGCAGTTCTTC,CASSDLAGSNEQFF
TRBV5-4,.,TRBD1,TRBJ1-5,TGTGCCAGCAGCGCACAGGGGGCGAGCAATCAGCCCCAGCATTTT,CASSAQGASNQPQHF
TRBV4-1,.,.,TRBJ1-1,TGCGCCAGCAGCCTCCGACGGCACGACCAGGGAATGAACACTGAAGCTTTCTTT,CASSLRRHDQGMNTEAFF
TRBV27,.,.,TRBJ1-2,TGTGCCAGCACAGCGGGGGGGGGCGGCGGCTACACCTTC,CASTAGGGGGYTF
TRBV28,.,TRBD1,TRBJ2-7,TGTGCCAGCAGTTTACCGGGACAGGGTTCCTACGAGCAGTACTTC,CASSLPGQGSYEQYF
TRBV9,.,TRBD1,TRBJ1-2,TGTGCCAGCAGCGTAGGGGTTACAGGGGGTGTTGATGGCTACACCTTC,CASSVGVTGGVDGYTF
TRBV7-6,.,.,TRBJ2-1,TGTGCCAGCAGCTTGGGGATTGCCGGGACTGCCCTCCGGGGTGAGCAGTTCTTC,CASSLGIAGTALRGEQFF
TRBV7-3,.,TRBD1,TRBJ1-5,TGTGCCAGCAGCTTGGGACAGGGGCGGCCCCAGCATTTT,CASSLGQGRPQHF
TRBV5-1,.,.,TRBJ2-5,TGCGCCAGCAGCTTCTTCGGGACACAAGAGACCCAGTACTTC,CASSFFGTQETQYF
TRBV5-6,.,.,TRBJ1-6,TGTGCCAGCAGCTTGAGGGAGGGGCGGAATTCACCCCTCCACTTT,CASSLREGRNSPLHF
TRBV6-4,.,TRBD2,TRBJ2-3,TGTGCCAGCAGTGAGGGAGCGGGGAGCACAGATACGCAGTATTTT,CASSEGAGSTDTQYF
TRBV4-3,.,.,TRBJ1-4,TGCGCCAGCAGCCAATTCCTAACAGGGACTAATGAAAAACTGTTTTTT,CASSQFLTGTNEKLFF
TRBV10-3,.,.,TRBJ1-6,TGTGCCATCACCAGTCAGTATAATTCACCCCTCCACTTT,CAITSQYNSPLHF
TRBV5-6,.,.,TRBJ2-7,TGTGCCAGCAGCTTCGTGGCTAGCTCCTACGAGCAGTACTTC,CASSFVASSYEQYF
TRBV29-1,.,.,TRBJ1-1,TGCAGCGTTGAAAATGAGGGCACTGAAGCTTTCTTT,CSVENEGTEAFF
TRBV9,few,TRBD2,TRBJ2-3,TGTGCCAGCAGCGTAGCACTAGCGGGTGCAGATACGCAGTATTTT,CASSVALAGADTQYF